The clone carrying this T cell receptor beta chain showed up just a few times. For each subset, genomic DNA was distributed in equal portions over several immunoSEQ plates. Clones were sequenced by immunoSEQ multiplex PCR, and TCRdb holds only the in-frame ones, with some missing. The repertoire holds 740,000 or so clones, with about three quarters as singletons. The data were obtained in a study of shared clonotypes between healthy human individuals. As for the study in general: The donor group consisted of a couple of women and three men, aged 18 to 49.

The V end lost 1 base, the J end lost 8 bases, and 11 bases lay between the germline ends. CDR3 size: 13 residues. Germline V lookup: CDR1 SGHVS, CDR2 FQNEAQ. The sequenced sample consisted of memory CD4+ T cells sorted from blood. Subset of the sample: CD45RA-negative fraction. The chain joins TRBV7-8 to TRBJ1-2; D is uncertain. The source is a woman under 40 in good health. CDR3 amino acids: CASSLEGLGGYTF. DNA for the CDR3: TGTGCCAGCAGCTTAGAAGGGTTGGGGGGCTACACCTTC.